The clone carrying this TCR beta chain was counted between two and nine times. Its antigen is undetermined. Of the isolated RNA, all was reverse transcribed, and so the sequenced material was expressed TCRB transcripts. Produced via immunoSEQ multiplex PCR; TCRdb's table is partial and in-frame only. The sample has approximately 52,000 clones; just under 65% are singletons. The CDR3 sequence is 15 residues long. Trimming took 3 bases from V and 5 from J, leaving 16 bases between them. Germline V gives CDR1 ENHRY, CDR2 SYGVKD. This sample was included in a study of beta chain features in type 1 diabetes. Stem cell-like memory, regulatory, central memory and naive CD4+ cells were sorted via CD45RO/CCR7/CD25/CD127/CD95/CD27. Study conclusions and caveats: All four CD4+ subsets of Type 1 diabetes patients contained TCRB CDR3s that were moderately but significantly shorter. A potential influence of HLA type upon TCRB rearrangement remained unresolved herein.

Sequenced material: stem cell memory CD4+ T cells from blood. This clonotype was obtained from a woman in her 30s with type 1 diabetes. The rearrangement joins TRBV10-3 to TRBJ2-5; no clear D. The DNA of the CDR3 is TGTGCCATCAGTGATAACACTATGGAGACGGAGACCCAGTACTTC. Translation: CAISDNTMETETQYF.